This T cell receptor beta chain originates from a study of a mutant IDH1 vaccine in newly diagnosed glioma (dated by TCRdb to the early 2020s). Notes on the research overall: Across visits V03 through V10, patients got a total of eight vaccinations, given in weeks 1, 3, 5, 7, 11, 15, 19 and 23. Prior to enrollment, standard therapy consisting of radiotherapy alone, temozolomide alone, or radiochemotherapy with temozolomide had been administered to patients, with the combination being received by most patients. Vaccination started 4-6 weeks after radiotherapy alone, or was given together with temozolomide cycles in the groups whose treatment included chemotherapy. Of the 25 to 40 patients who were treated, about 62% were male and about 40% were female, and the mean age was roughly 40 years. Peripheral blood samples were drawn at six visits, namely V03 (baseline), V05, V07, V10, V12 and V13. Longitudinal TCRB deep sequencing was done for 25 to 30 treated patients, wherever samples were available for exploratory analyses.

The time point label of this sample denotes: week 11, during vaccination. Every vaccine dose consisted of 300 ug of a 20-mer mutant IDH1 peptide in Montanide, administered subcutaneously together with topical imiquimod. Donors had newly diagnosed WHO grade 3 or 4 IDH1-mutant astrocytomas with loss of nuclear ATRX. The samples were drawn from NOA16, a multicentre, single-arm, open-label phase I trial in Germany that tested a mutant IDH1 peptide vaccine in humans for the first time. The DNeasy Blood and Tissue Kit was used to extract genomic DNA from EDTA blood for TCRB sequencing. Overall study outcomes, separate from this receptor: Across multiple MHC alleles, vaccine-induced immune responses were seen in nearly 95% of patients. Selection of PBMC samples for TCRB deep sequencing was based on availability. According to the authors, sample limitations meant that analyses of patient blood samples could not be reproduced. Changes in the top peripheral T cell clonotypes picked up by TCRB sequencing did not appear to be linked to pseudoprogression.

CDR1 and CDR2, looked up from the germline V gene (reference sequence), are GTSNPN and SVGIG. V gives up 1 base and J gives up 4 bases, and the segment between their germline ends measures 10 bases. Its CDR3 holds 14 amino acids, cysteine through phenylalanine. CDR3 DNA only is kept here, 42 bases in frame from base 1. Notes on this clone: The clone's antigen remains unknown. No base qualities exist here, and no much larger clone lies one base off it.

The library came from the immunoSEQ multiplex PCR assay. Rearranged TCR beta chain sequences were amplified with the hsTCRB Kit following the manufacturer's protocol. TCRB libraries were sequenced on an Illumina MiSeq. Per the original workflow: Demultiplexing, trimming and gene mapping were performed with the kit vendor's proprietary platform. Held by TCRdb, this immuneACCESS table contains in-frame sequences only and omits some clones. Under half of the omission traces to an unresolved V gene where checked; the cause of the rest is unknown. V, J and clone size are those of that table, while D and trimming were read from the DNA. This sample comprises tens of thousands of clones, nearly 90% of them detected only once. Around 5.7% of the sample comes from the top ten.

This TCR was sampled from a woman between 40 and 50 years old with glioma. This specimen was PBMCs, taken from a glioma patient whose treatment included an IDH1 peptide vaccine. This chain joins TRBV30 to TRBJ2-2; too little of a D gene remains to name it. The DNA sequence is as follows: TGTGCCTGGAGTGGACCTGTCGGCACCGGGGAGCTGTTTTTT. Its protein product is CAWSGPVGTGELFF.